This note documents a single T cell receptor beta chain sequence. No antigen is known for it. No qualities accompany the bases; no much larger clone lies one base away. The sample is drawn from a study of control samples from healthy donors and cancer patients (dated by TCRdb to the early 2020s). The protocol used for the library was the immunoSEQ multiplex PCR assay. Sourced from immuneACCESS, this table was stored by TCRdb with only in-frame sequences that have V and J called. A share of the clones is absent; for the studies checked, an unresolved V gene accounts for under half, and the remainder has no known explanation. This sample holds about 90,000 clones; 85% to 95% were observed only once. The ten largest clones represent about 1.5% of the sample. This clonotype was obtained from a woman aged 25 to 39 in good health. Material for sequencing was blood.

The nucleotides are TGCGCCAGCAGGGGTCTAGCGGGAGTCAACAATGAGCAGTTCTTC. Translated, it gives CASRGLAGVNNEQFF. This sequence uses TRBV4-1 and TRBJ2-1, with TRBD2 matching 10 junction bases. Reading from cysteine to phenylalanine, the CDR3 counts 15 amino acids. The CDR3 DNA has 45 bases and is translated from base 1. Via the germline V gene, CDR1 is MGHRA and CDR2 YSYEKL. Relative to germline, V is missing 6 bases and J is missing 5 bases, with 7 bases of the junction outside any gene match.